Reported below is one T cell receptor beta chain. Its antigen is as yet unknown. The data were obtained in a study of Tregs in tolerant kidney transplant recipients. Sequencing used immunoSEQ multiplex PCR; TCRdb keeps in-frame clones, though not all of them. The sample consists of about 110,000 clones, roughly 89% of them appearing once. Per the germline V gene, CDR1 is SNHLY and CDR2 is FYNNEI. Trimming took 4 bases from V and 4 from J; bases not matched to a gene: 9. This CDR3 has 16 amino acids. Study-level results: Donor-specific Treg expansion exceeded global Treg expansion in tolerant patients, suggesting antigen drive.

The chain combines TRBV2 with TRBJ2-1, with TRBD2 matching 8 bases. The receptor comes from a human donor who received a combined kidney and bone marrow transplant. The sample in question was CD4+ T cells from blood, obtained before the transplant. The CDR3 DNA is TGTGCCAGCAGTGGATACGGGAGGGCCGTATACAATGAGCAGTTCTTC. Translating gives CASSGYGRAVYNEQFF.